The rows below give T cell receptor beta chains drawn from one sample of a study of T cells after yellow fever vaccination. In TCRdb, the 5' RACE reads were re-called with MiXCR into one record per CDR3 protein. The sample comprises under 350,000 distinct CDR3 sequences, over 4% of which are singletons, and 20% to 25% rests with the top ten. This specimen was PBMCs, taken 5 days after the yellow fever booster vaccination. The receptors were sampled from a man aged 18 to 30 who received the YFV17D yellow fever vaccine. Each CDR3 is given with its conserved first and last residue. D genes are given only for firm matches. Clone size, where shown, is once, few, many, or a class for clones that have expanded.

>few|TRBV25-1|.|TRBJ2-5
TGTGCCAGCAGTGAATTGGGCGGGACTCAAGAGACCCAGTACTTC
CASSELGGTQETQYF
>many|TRBV18|.|TRBJ1-1
TGTGCCAGCTCACCGCCCGGACGGACGAACACTGAAGCTTTCTTT
CASSPPGRTNTEAFF
>.|TRBV18|.|TRBJ2-6
TGTGCCAGCGTACCGGGTCCCGGTGGGGCCAACGTCCTGACTTTC
CASVPGPGGANVLTF
>few|TRBV3-1|.|TRBJ2-3
TGTGCCAGCAGCGAAATCCGGACAGGCGGGAATACGCAGTATTTT
CASSEIRTGGNTQYF
>few|TRBV15|.|TRBJ1-4
TGTGCCACCAGCAGAGATGGGGCAGGGAATGAAAAACTGTTTTTT
CATSRDGAGNEKLFF
>.|TRBV20-1|.|TRBJ1-1
TGCAGTGCTAGCAGGGGTTTGGAGACTGAAGCTTTCTTT
CSASRGLETEAFF
>.|TRBV9|TRBD1|TRBJ1-2
TGTGCCAGCAGCCCATGGACAGGGGACTATGGCTACACCTTC
CASSPWTGDYGYTF
>.|TRBV27|.|TRBJ2-2
TGTGCCAGCAGTTACCTGAGGGGGAGTGGCACCGGGGAGCTGTTTTTT
CASSYLRGSGTGELFF
>.|TRBV5-4|.|TRBJ2-2
TGTGCCAGCAGCTTGGGGCCGCAGGGAGGTTCCACCGGGGAGCTGTTTTTT
CASSLGPQGGSTGELFF
>.|TRBV7-2|TRBD1|TRBJ2-7
TGTGCCAGCAGCTATGATACCCGGGACAGGGCCTACGAGCAGTACTTC
CASSYDTRDRAYEQYF
>few|TRBV7-3|TRBD2|TRBJ2-1
TGTGCCAGCAGCCCCCGCCGGTCCGGGGGGTACTCCTACAATGAGCAGTTCTTC
CASSPRRSGGYSYNEQFF
>many|TRBV7-3|TRBD1|TRBJ1-1
TGTGCCAGCAGCTGGTACAGGGGATCTGAAGCTTTCTTT
CASSWYRGSEAFF
>.|TRBV4-1|.|TRBJ2-3
TGCGCCAGCAGGCGGGGGCCGAACAGGGGGAAGGCCGACCGAGCCCGCACAGATACGCAGTATTTT
CASRRGPNRGKADRARTDTQYF
>many|TRBV6-1|TRBD1|TRBJ2-1
TGTGCCAGCATTGTGAACCCAGGGGGCGGCCGCTACAATGAGCAGTTCTTC
CASIVNPGGGRYNEQFF
>many|TRBV12-3/TRBV12-4|.|TRBJ1-2
TGTGCCAGCAGTTCTCAAATGGGGGACCTCTATGGCTACACCTTC
CASSSQMGDLYGYTF
>few|TRBV4-3|.|TRBJ1-1
TGCGCCAGCAGCCAAGATGAGGGGTATGAAGCTTTCTTT
CASSQDEGYEAFF
>few|TRBV20-1|TRBD1|TRBJ1-4
TGCAGTGCACCGGGACAGGGCCATGAAAAACTGTTTTTT
CSAPGQGHEKLFF
>many|TRBV29-1|.|TRBJ2-2
TGCAGCGTCCTGACCCCGAACACCGGGGAGCTGTTTTTT
CSVLTPNTGELFF
>few|TRBV5-6|.|TRBJ1-5
TGTGCCAGCGGGCTCGGGGGTTCTAACAATCAGCCCCAGCATTTT
CASGLGGSNNQPQHF
>.|TRBV20-1|TRBD1|TRBJ1-1
TGCAGTGCTAGAGGACAGGGGAGGTGGGGGGTCCCGGACACTGAAGCTTTCTTT
CSARGQGRWGVPDTEAFF
>once|TRBV9|.|TRBJ2-3
TGTGCCAGCAGCACCAGACTGGGGGGAGATACGCAGTATTTT
CASSTRLGGDTQYF
>few|TRBV5-1|.|TRBJ1-1
TGCGCCAGCAGCGGAGGATACCCGAACACTGAAGCTTTCTTT
CASSGGYPNTEAFF